The 13 T cell receptor beta chains below were found in one sample sequenced in a study of cytomegalovirus exposure and HLA in healthy donors. PCR involved 60 Vbeta and 13 Jbeta primers. Clones were read by immunoSEQ multiplex PCR, and TCRdb kept only the in-frame ones, dropping some. The data show some 200,000 clones, roughly three quarters seen once. Sequencing input: PBMCs. These receptors were collected from a man aged 50-60 years in good health and CMV-seronegative.

The gene calls are TRBV4-1 and TRBJ2-7, with 8 bases fitting TRBD1. The germline CDR1 and CDR2 sequences are MGHRA and YSYEKL. CDR3 length: 15 amino acids. V was pared by 0 bases and J by 6 bases, with 7 bases of the junction left unmatched. DNA for the CDR3: TGCGCCAGCAGCCAAGATCCCCAGGGGGCTTCCGAGCAGTACTTC. The encoded protein is CASSQDPQGASEQYF.

The chain has TRBV4-2 and TRBJ1-6, with 10 bases aligning to TRBD1. Germline CDR1 LGHNA, CDR2 YNFKEQ. The V gene end was trimmed by 0 bases and the J gene end by 16 bases; junction bases not matched to a gene: 9. The CDR3 runs to 15 residues. The chain's CDR3 is CASSQDRGQGLLLHF. The CDR3, as DNA: TGTGCCAGCAGCCAAGATAGGGGACAGGGGCTGCTGCTCCACTTT.

The rearrangement uses TRBV4-2 and TRBJ2-1; no clear D. V was cut by 1 base and J by 5 bases, with 15 bases left in between. The CDR3 sequence is 16 residues long. Germline CDR1 is LGHNA and CDR2 is YNFKEQ. CDR3 nucleotides: TGTGCCAGCAGCCAAGCCGTTATAACAGATGACAATGAGCAGTTCTTC. Its protein is CASSQAVITDDNEQFF.

Remarks on this clone: The identical CDR3 is also encoded by other nucleotide sequences in the sample. The V gene is TRBV9, the J gene TRBJ2-7; D may be TRBD1 (5 bases). The CDR3 has 13 residues. The V end was cut by 0 bases, the J end by 4 bases, with 8 bases between. Germline assignment: CDR1 SGDLS and CDR2 YYNGEE. For the CDR3, the DNA is TGTGCCAGCAGCGTAGAGACAGCATACGAGCAGTACTTC. This gives the protein CASSVETAYEQYF. Using reference TRBV9 and TRBJ2-7 for the parts outside the CDR3, the full variable domain is DSGVTQTPKHLITATGQRVTLRCSPRSGDLSVYWYQQSLDQGLQFLIQYYNGEERAKGNILERFSAQQFPDLHSELNLSSLELGDSALYFCASSVETAYEQYFGPGTRLTVT.

The chain combines TRBV10-3 with TRBJ2-7, with TRBD1 matching over 12 bases. The CDR3 length is 16 residues. After removal of 1 base from V and 7 bases from J, the junction contained 8 bases not matched to a gene. Germline CDR1 is ENHRY and CDR2 is SYGVKD. The CDR3, as DNA: TGTGCCATCAGTGAGTTATGGGACAGGGGGCTGGGAGAGCAGTACTTC. Its translation is CAISELWDRGLGEQYF.

In its sample, this clone was seen a few times. The CDR3 sequence: CASSLGYRGRTEAFF. The CDR3 DNA is TGCGCCAGCAGCTTGGGATACAGGGGGCGTACTGAAGCTTTCTTT. V is TRBV5-1 and J is TRBJ1-1; 9 bases are shared with TRBD1. There are 15 residues in the CDR3. V shed 0 bases, J shed 5 bases, and the junction held 5 bases outside the gene matches. Germline assignment: CDR1 SGHRS and CDR2 YFSETQ.

This chain uses TRBV6-1 with TRBJ1-1; D not resolved. The CDR3 sequence is 18 residues long. The V end was cut by 3 bases, the J end by 4 bases, with 24 bases between. From germline, CDR1 is MNHNS and CDR2 SASEGT. The CDR3 sequence is CASSDWVEGRSRITEAFF. The CDR3 nucleotides are TGTGCCAGCAGTGACTGGGTTGAGGGCAGGTCTAGGATCACTGAAGCTTTCTTT.

The chain combines TRBV2 with TRBJ2-2, with 7 bases identical to TRBD2. The trim removed 8 bases at V and 2 bases at J, leaving 11 bases unmatched. The germline V gene has CDR1 SNHLY and CDR2 FYNNEI. The CDR3 covers 16 residues. The CDR3 sequence: CASCLGRNPNTGELFF. DNA of the CDR3: TGTGCCAGCTGCCTCGGGAGGAACCCCAACACCGGGGAGCTGTTTTTT.

The J gene is TRBJ1-1, the V gene TRBV18; no clear D. The length of the CDR3 is 15 residues. V shed 3 bases and J shed 4 bases, with 15 bases lying between them. Germline assignment: CDR1 KGHSH and CDR2 LQKENI. This chain's CDR3 is CASSPEAGLGTEAFF. DNA for the CDR3: TGTGCCAGCTCACCGGAGGCAGGTTTAGGCACTGAAGCTTTCTTT.

The chain recombines TRBV21-1 with TRBJ1-3; no check of the table's D call, TRBD1, against the DNA was made. TRBV21-1 is a pseudogene locus. CDR3 length equals 18 residues. The DNA of the CDR3 is TGTGCCAGCACCCATATGGACAGGGCCTACCTATCTGGAAACACCATATATTTT. It encodes CASTHMDRAYLSGNTIYF.

The chain joins TRBV9 to TRBJ2-5; 7 positions match TRBD1. The CDR3 loop spans 15 amino acids. Looked up from germline, CDR1 is SGDLS and CDR2 is YYNGEE. V lost 0 bases to trimming and J lost 4 bases; unmatched junction nucleotides: 6. The CDR3 sequence: CASSVGQGQPETQYF. As DNA, the CDR3 is TGTGCCAGCAGCGTAGGACAGGGACAGCCAGAGACCCAGTACTTC.

The gene calls are TRBV6-1 and TRBJ2-2; D ambiguous. Germline V lookup: CDR1 MNHNS, CDR2 SASEGT. Trimming took 3 bases from V and 1 from J, leaving 6 bases between them. The CDR3 is 14 residues long. The CDR3: CASSELLNTGELFF. As DNA, the CDR3 is TGTGCCAGCAGTGAGCTACTGAACACCGGGGAGCTGTTTTTT.

The chain couples TRBV6-6 to TRBJ2-7; TRBD1 might be the D (5 bases). Germline CDR1 reads MNHNY; CDR2 reads SVGAGI (reference sequence). The V gene lost 4 bases and the J gene lost 1 base, with 14 bases spanning the gap. The CDR3 runs to 15 residues. The CDR3 is CASSSYNQGSYEQYF. In DNA, the CDR3 is TGTGCCAGCAGTTCTTATAATCAGGGATCCTACGAGCAGTACTTC.